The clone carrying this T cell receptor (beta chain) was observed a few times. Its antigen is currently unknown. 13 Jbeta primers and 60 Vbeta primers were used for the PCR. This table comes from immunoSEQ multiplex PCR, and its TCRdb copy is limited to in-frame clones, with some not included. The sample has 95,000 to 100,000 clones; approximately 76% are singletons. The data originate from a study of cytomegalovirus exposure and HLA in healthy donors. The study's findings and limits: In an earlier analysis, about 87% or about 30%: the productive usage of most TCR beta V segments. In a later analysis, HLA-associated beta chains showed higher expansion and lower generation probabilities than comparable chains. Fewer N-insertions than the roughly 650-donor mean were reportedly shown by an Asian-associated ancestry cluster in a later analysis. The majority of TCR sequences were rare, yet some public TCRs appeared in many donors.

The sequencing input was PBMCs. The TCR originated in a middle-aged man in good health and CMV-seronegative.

The CDR3 loop reads CASSPLQGAGPEAFF. The CDR3 DNA reads TGTGCCAGTAGTCCGTTACAGGGGGCCGGGCCTGAAGCTTTCTTT. The chain couples TRBV19 to TRBJ1-1, with 9 bases matching TRBD1. Germline V gene lookup returns CDR1 LNHDA and CDR2 SQIVND (reference sequence). The CDR3 has 15 residues. J lost 6 bases, V lost 5 bases, and 10 bases had no gene match.